This passage covers 25 T cell receptor beta chains from one sample sequenced in a study of human T cells and chemical hapten exposure (dated by TCRdb to the early 2020s). Receptor amplification or capture employed RACE. TCRdb shows the sequencer as NextSeq 500. TCRdb's own reprocessing of the public reads used fastp at Q25 and MiXCR and kept productive beta chains. Every entry covers one CDR3 protein and lists the most common genes and DNA from its rows. Within this sample are about 92,000 distinct CDR3 sequences, with roughly a tenth of them counted one time only. The ten largest clonotypes hold approximately 0.99% of the sample. The sample's time point label, decoded: patch test 3, about 24 weeks after DPC sensitization. The treatment or condition label here, explained by the study, means: therapeutic diphenylcyclopropenone sensitization with weekly scalp DPC. Sequences were derived from whole blood, sampled in connection with sensitization to the hapten diphenylcyclopropenone (DPC). These receptor sequences come from a woman in her thirties with alopecia areata. Some clones in this sample may be carry-over from other donors' samples.

The rearrangement links TRBV5-4 to TRBJ2-7; 7 bases fit TRBD1. This CDR3 has 16 amino acids. Germline V gives CDR1 SGHNT, CDR2 YYREEE (reference sequence). The V gene end was trimmed by 4 bases and the J gene end by 0 bases; junction bases not matched to a gene: 10. Here the CDR3 DNA reads TGTGCCAGCAGCCTAAAACGGGACAGCAGCTCCTACGAGCAGTACTTC. Translation gives CASSLKRDSSSYEQYF.

This clonotype was recorded at least ten times. The chain employs TRBV7-9 and TRBJ1-4, with D possibly matching TRBD1 (6 bases). CDR3 length: 15 amino acids. Trimming removed 8 bases at V and 5 bases at J, with 18 bases between. Germline V gene data show CDR1 as SEHNR and CDR2 as FQNEAQ (reference sequence). The CDR3 loop reads CASLGTLKENEKLFF. The CDR3 DNA sequence: TGTGCCAGCTTGGGGACACTAAAAGAAAATGAAAAACTGTTTTTT.

This clonotype was recorded many times. J is TRBJ1-4 and V is TRBV27; TRBD1 matches at 7 bases. From germline, CDR1 is MNHEY and CDR2 SMNVEV (reference sequence). Trimming at V came to 3 bases and at J to 5 bases, leaving 6 bases not matched to a gene. The CDR3 consists of 15 residues. In nucleotides, the CDR3 is TGTGCCAGCAGTTTCTTTTTAGGGGGCAATGAAAAACTGTTTTTT. Amino acids: CASSFFLGGNEKLFF.

This clonotype was found a few times. V and J are TRBV28 and TRBJ2-7; D not certain. Trimming pared 7 bases from V and 1 base from J, leaving 11 bases between. CDR3 length: 13 amino acids. Germline V CDR1 and CDR2: MDHEN, SYDVKM. CDR3: CASKTTRSYEQYF. DNA for the CDR3: TGTGCCAGCAAAACGACACGATCCTACGAGCAGTACTTC.

This clonotype was counted at least ten times. The chain is built from TRBV4-3 and TRBJ2-1; 8 bases are a match to TRBD1. J gave up 5 bases and V 4 bases, and 7 bases lay outside the gene matches. The germline CDR1 and CDR2 sequences are LGHNA and YSLEER. This CDR3 spans 15 amino acids. The CDR3 loop reads CASSPSDRDDNEQFF. The CDR3, as DNA: TGCGCCAGCAGCCCATCGGACAGGGACGACAATGAGCAGTTCTTC.

The chain is built from TRBV6-5 and TRBJ1-5; D perhaps matches TRBD1 (6 bases). In germline, CDR1 is MNHEY, CDR2 SVGAGI. The V gene lost 4 bases and the J gene lost 0 bases, with 16 bases spanning the gap. This CDR3 is 17 amino acids long. CDR3: CASSSTGRGYSNQPQHF. In nucleotides, the CDR3 is TGTGCCAGCAGTTCGACAGGTAGAGGGTATAGCAATCAGCCCCAGCATTTT.

This clonotype was counted many times. V usage is TRBV6-1 and J usage is TRBJ1-1; 8 positions match TRBD1. The V segment lost 8 bases and the J segment 2 bases; nucleotides outside the gene matches: 10. This CDR3 comprises 15 residues. CDR1 is MNHNS and CDR2 is SASEGT in the germline V gene. Here the CDR3 reads CASGWTSGGNTEAFF. CDR3 nucleotide sequence: TGTGCCAGCGGATGGACTTCAGGGGGCAACACTGAAGCTTTCTTT.

This chain joins TRBV18 and TRBJ2-1, with 11 bases aligning to TRBD1. The CDR3 is made up of 16 amino acids. With 3 bases clipped from V and 7 bases from J, the junction kept 8 bases outside the gene matches. Per the germline V gene, CDR1 is KGHSH and CDR2 is LQKENI. The CDR3 protein is CASSPRPGQGGNEQFF. CDR3 nucleotides: TGTGCCAGCTCACCGCGCCCGGGACAGGGGGGGAATGAGCAGTTCTTC.

V gene TRBV5-1 combines with J gene TRBJ1-4; D unclear. CDR3 length: 13 residues. V was shortened by 4 bases and J by 7 bases, with 11 bases between the two germline ends. CDR1 is SGHRS and CDR2 is YFSETQ in the germline V gene. CDR3 sequence (DNA): TGCGCCAGCAGCCGATTTACAGCTGAAAAACTGTTTTTT. It translates to CASSRFTAEKLFF.

The V gene is TRBV20-1, the J gene TRBJ1-6; D may be TRBD1 (5 bases). V lost 7 bases and J lost 7, with 14 bases in between. The CDR3 loop spans 13 amino acids. Germline assignment: CDR1 DFQATT and CDR2 SNEGSKA (reference sequence). This CDR3 is CSVQPQGNSPLHF. CDR3 nucleotides: TGCAGTGTCCAGCCTCAGGGCAATTCACCCCTCCACTTT.

This clonotype came up many times. The chain is built from TRBV12-5 and TRBJ2-1; D is unclear. CDR3 length equals 13 residues. Trimming removed 5 bases from V and 4 bases from J, with 9 bases in between. From germline, CDR1 is LGHNT and CDR2 FRNRAP. The CDR3 DNA follows: TGTGCTAGTGGTCTGACCCTTTACAATGAGCAGTTCTTC. Translation gives CASGLTLYNEQFF.

This clonotype occurred a few times. The chain couples TRBV6-5 to TRBJ1-3; D remains unclear. Germline V gives CDR1 MNHEY, CDR2 SVGAGI. The CDR3 has 12 amino acids. V lost 6 bases and J lost 2, with 5 bases in between. DNA for the CDR3: TGTGCCAGCAGGTTGACTGGAAACACCATATATTTT. This gives the protein CASRLTGNTIYF.

This clonotype was observed at least ten times. The chain recombines TRBV7-2 with TRBJ2-3, with TRBD1 as a possible D gene (6 bases). Germline V gene sequence: CDR1 SGHTA, CDR2 FQGNSA. The CDR3 has 15 residues. V was pared by 6 bases and J by 2 bases, with 15 bases between. The CDR3 DNA sequence: TGTGCCAGCAGTCTAGGCGGACAGAACACAGATACGCAGTATTTT. Its translation is CASSLGGQNTDTQYF.

This clonotype was picked up many times. The J gene is TRBJ2-1, the V gene TRBV4-2, with 8 positions matching TRBD1. The CDR3 runs to 16 residues. V trimming: 1 base; J trimming: 4 bases; junction bases outside the gene matches: 6. Germline CDR1 reads LGHNA; CDR2 reads YNFKEQ. CDR3 protein: CASSQVGGTGYNEQFF. In DNA form, the CDR3 reads TGTGCCAGCAGCCAAGTAGGCGGGACAGGTTACAATGAGCAGTTCTTC.

This clonotype occurred many times. The J gene is TRBJ1-2, the V gene TRBV12-3 or TRBV12-4; D gene uncertain. V lost 2 bases and J 13 bases, leaving 8 bases between the germline ends. This CDR3 has 10 residues. In DNA, the CDR3 is TGTGCCAGCAGTTTAACAGCCGCCACCTTC. It translates to CASSLTAATF.

In regard to this clonotype: A clone one base away is much larger, so this may be a read error. The chain joins TRBV11-2 to TRBJ2-7; unclear D gene. The V gene lost 5 bases and the J gene lost 0 bases, with 20 bases spanning the gap. The CDR3 totals 17 residues. The V gene's germline CDR1 is SGHAT and CDR2 FQNNGV. As DNA, the CDR3 is TGTGCCAGCAGCCTACTGGGGTCCAACCCGCTCTCCTACGAGCAGTACTTC. Translated, it gives CASSLLGSNPLSYEQYF.

The sample holds many counts of this clonotype. V and J are TRBV15 and TRBJ1-2, with 8 bases fitting TRBD1. The CDR3 length is 17 residues. CDR1 and CDR2 (germline): LNHNV, YYDKDF (reference sequence). J was trimmed by 2 bases and V by 8 bases; bases with no gene match: 16. The CDR3 loop is CATDSGTGGGPNYGYTF. CDR3 bases: TGTGCCACCGATTCGGGGACAGGAGGAGGACCCAACTATGGCTACACCTTC.

This clonotype came up many times. The chain recombines TRBV6-2 or TRBV6-3 with TRBJ1-1; D not certain. V lost 6 bases to trimming and J lost 8 bases, with 16 bases between them. Germline CDR1 and CDR2: MNHEY and SVGEGT. This CDR3 spans 13 amino acids. For the CDR3, the DNA is TGTGCCAGCAGCCCCGATTTGTCCCGGGAAGCTTTCTTT. It translates to CASSPDLSREAFF.

This clonotype has only a few counts. The rearrangement uses TRBV5-8 and TRBJ2-5; 13 bases fit TRBD2. Germline V gene sequence: CDR1 SGHTS, CDR2 YDEGEE. The CDR3 consists of 17 residues. J lost 2 bases, V lost 3 bases, and 7 bases had no gene match. In DNA form, the CDR3 reads TGTGCCAGCAGCTCATGGACTAGCGGGAGTCATCAAGAGACCCAGTACTTC. Its protein is CASSSWTSGSHQETQYF.

In this sample, this clonotype turned up a few times. The chain couples TRBV3-1 to TRBJ1-3; D is uncertain. CDR1 is LGHDT and CDR2 is YNNKEL in the germline V gene (reference sequence). With 4 bases removed from V and 4 bases from J, the gap between germline ends came to 11 bases. This CDR3 spans 14 amino acids. The CDR3 spells CASSPQDAGNTIYF. The CDR3 bases are TGTGCCAGCAGCCCCCAGGACGCGGGAAACACCATATATTTT.

This sequence joins TRBV28 and TRBJ2-1; the D is unclear. The CDR3 length is 15 residues. V dropped 3 bases and J dropped 10 bases, with 19 bases sitting between them. Germline V gene data show CDR1 as MDHEN and CDR2 as SYDVKM. The CDR3: CASSFWLGPHLEQFF. DNA for the CDR3: TGTGCCAGCAGTTTTTGGCTAGGGCCACATTTGGAGCAGTTCTTC.

This clonotype was counted only a few times. V gene TRBV6-5 combines with J gene TRBJ2-7; 10 bases are shared with TRBD2. Per the germline V gene, CDR1 is MNHEY and CDR2 is SVGAGI. The ends lost 0 bases at V and 0 bases at J; junction bases unmatched: 5. CDR3 size: 17 residues. DNA for the CDR3: TGTGCCAGCAGTTACTCTCGGCCTAGCGGGAGCTCCTACGAGCAGTACTTC. Its protein product is CASSYSRPSGSSYEQYF.

V is TRBV6-2 or TRBV6-3 and J is TRBJ2-3; D is perhaps TRBD2 (6 bases). Trimming removed 5 bases from V and 4 bases from J, with 16 bases in between. Germline values: CDR1 MNHEY, CDR2 SVGEGT. The CDR3 contains 15 residues. The CDR3 region is CASSPMWRDPDTQYF. In DNA, the CDR3 is TGTGCCAGCAGTCCTATGTGGAGGGACCCAGATACGCAGTATTTT.

The chain is built from TRBV5-1 and TRBJ2-3, with D possibly being TRBD1 (5 bases). This CDR3 is 13 amino acids long. The V end lost 6 bases, the J end lost 1 base, and 9 bases lay between the germline ends. Germline-derived CDR1 and CDR2 are SGHRS and YFSETQ. The CDR3 here is CASTLGGTDTQYF. As DNA, the CDR3 is TGCGCCAGCACTTTAGGGGGCACAGATACGCAGTATTTT.

The V call is TRBV13, the J call TRBJ2-3; the D gene could be TRBD1 or TRBD2 (5 bases each). CDR3 size: 18 residues. The ends were cut back, 0 bases at V and 3 bases at J, with 19 bases in the middle. CDR1 PRHDT and CDR2 FYEKMQ come from the germline V gene (reference sequence). The CDR3 region is CASSLGQVYSVRTDTQYF. As DNA, the CDR3 is TGTGCCAGCAGCTTAGGACAGGTCTATAGCGTCCGGACAGATACGCAGTATTTT.